This TCR beta chain was observed in a study of early T cells in non-severe SARS-CoV-2 infection. This clonotype was counted at least ten times. Individual cDNA molecules received unique molecular identifiers. TCRdb recomputed calls from the 5' RACE reads with MiXCR, one row per CDR3 protein. This sample carries approximately 27,000 distinct CDR3 sequences, about 4.6% of them seen once, and the ten largest clones take roughly 12%. The CDR3 covers 14 residues. V lost 7 bases, J lost 3 bases, and 7 bases stayed unmatched. Germline CDR1 reads SGHTA; CDR2 reads FQGNSA. The chain joins TRBV7-2 to TRBJ2-7; 9 bases agree with TRBD1. Sequenced material: whole blood. This TCR was sampled from an adult who was a healthcare worker with PCR-confirmed SARS-CoV-2 infection or an uninfected control (not recorded which). This CDR3 is CASTDRGKGYEQYF. CDR3 DNA: TGTGCCAGCACCGACAGGGGGAAAGGCTACGAGCAGTACTTC.